A selection of T cell receptor beta chains follows, all from one sample in a study of Tregs in tolerant kidney transplant recipients. Generated by immunoSEQ multiplex PCR, the TCRdb table keeps only in-frame clones and is missing some. Of approximately 66,000 clones listed, roughly 88% are singletons. The sequenced sample was Tregs from blood, obtained before the transplant. Receptor source: a human donor who received a combined kidney and bone marrow transplant. The CDR3 runs from the conserved cysteine through the conserved F or W. A D gene is named only where the DNA matches it firmly. Clone size is stated in some rows and not others, as once, few, many or a class when expanded.

j_gene: TRBJ2-7; abundance: -; v_gene: TRBV6-6; d_gene: -; CDR3nt: TGTGCCAGCAGTTACGCCTCTAGCGTGACTGTCTACGAGCAGTACTTC; CDR3aa: CASSYASSVTVYEQYF
j_gene: TRBJ1-2; abundance: -; v_gene: TRBV4-2; d_gene: -; CDR3nt: TGTGCCAGCAGCCAAGATCTAGGGGCAGGGACTAGCGGCTACACCTTC; CDR3aa: CASSQDLGAGTSGYTF
j_gene: TRBJ2-1; abundance: -; v_gene: TRBV5-1; d_gene: -; CDR3nt: TGCGCCAGCACCAGGACGAGCAATGAGCAGTTCTTC; CDR3aa: CASTRTSNEQFF
j_gene: TRBJ2-1; abundance: once; v_gene: TRBV9; d_gene: TRBD1; CDR3nt: TGTGCCAGCAGCGCGATTTCAGGGGGCAGGTACAATGAGCAGTTCTTC; CDR3aa: CASSAISGGRYNEQFF
j_gene: TRBJ2-7; abundance: -; v_gene: TRBV7-8; d_gene: TRBD1; CDR3nt: TGTGCCAGCAGCTTAGCGGGACAGACGGTCTACGAGCAGTACTTC; CDR3aa: CASSLAGQTVYEQYF
j_gene: TRBJ1-2; abundance: -; v_gene: TRBV10-2; d_gene: -; CDR3nt: TGCGCCAGCAGTGAGTCTAGGGACCTCTATGGCTACACCTTC; CDR3aa: CASSESRDLYGYTF
j_gene: TRBJ2-7; abundance: -; v_gene: TRBV19; d_gene: TRBD2; CDR3nt: TGTGCCAGTAGTAGGGGGGGGGACCCTGACTACGAGCAGTACTTC; CDR3aa: CASSRGGDPDYEQYF
j_gene: TRBJ1-3; abundance: -; v_gene: TRBV7-9; d_gene: -; CDR3nt: TGTGCCAGCAGCCTCTCAGTCTCTACAGGGTCTGGAAACACCATATATTTT; CDR3aa: CASSLSVSTGSGNTIYF
j_gene: TRBJ2-1; abundance: -; v_gene: TRBV6-6; d_gene: TRBD2; CDR3nt: TGTGCCAGCTTAGCCTCTCTCGGGGGGAAAGGGTTCTTC; CDR3aa: CASLASLGGKGFF
j_gene: TRBJ2-7; abundance: -; v_gene: TRBV28; d_gene: TRBD1; CDR3nt: TGTGCCAGCAGTTTGACAGGGCCGGAGCAGTACTTC; CDR3aa: CASSLTGPEQYF
j_gene: TRBJ2-5; abundance: -; v_gene: TRBV10-3; d_gene: TRBD1; CDR3nt: TGTGCCATCAGGCCAACAGGGGCGCGCGGGGAGACCCAGTACTTC; CDR3aa: CAIRPTGARGETQYF
j_gene: TRBJ1-3; abundance: -; v_gene: TRBV29-1; d_gene: -; CDR3nt: TGCAGCCTGGAGGATTCGGGCACCATATATTTT; CDR3aa: CSLEDSGTIYF
j_gene: TRBJ1-2; abundance: -; v_gene: TRBV5-4; d_gene: -; CDR3nt: TGTGCCAGCAGCTTTAGAGGGGTAGGCTACACCTTC; CDR3aa: CASSFRGVGYTF
j_gene: TRBJ1-2; abundance: once; v_gene: TRBV28; d_gene: TRBD1; CDR3nt: TGTGCCAGCAGTGCCAACAGGGGATCCTATGGCTACACCTTC; CDR3aa: CASSANRGSYGYTF
j_gene: TRBJ2-5; abundance: once; v_gene: TRBV20-1; d_gene: -; CDR3nt: TGCAGTGCTAGAATTGGTTTCCAGTACTTC; CDR3aa: CSARIGFQYF
j_gene: TRBJ2-1; abundance: -; v_gene: TRBV29-1; d_gene: TRBD2; CDR3nt: TGCAGCGTTGTATTTCCGGGACTAGCCTACAATGAGCAGTTCTTC; CDR3aa: CSVVFPGLAYNEQFF
j_gene: TRBJ2-7; abundance: -; v_gene: TRBV4-1; d_gene: TRBD1; CDR3nt: TGCGCCAGCAGCCAAGGACCGACAGGGTTCGACGAGCAGTACTTC; CDR3aa: CASSQGPTGFDEQYF
j_gene: TRBJ2-1; abundance: -; v_gene: TRBV30; d_gene: -; CDR3nt: TGTGCCTGGAGTCGGGATTCTGACAATGAGCAGTTCTTC; CDR3aa: CAWSRDSDNEQFF
j_gene: TRBJ2-4; abundance: -; v_gene: TRBV7-2; d_gene: TRBD2; CDR3nt: TGTGCCAGCAGCACCGTTAGCGGACTAGCGGGGATCAAAAACATTCAGTACTTC; CDR3aa: CASSTVSGLAGIKNIQYF
j_gene: TRBJ2-5; abundance: -; v_gene: TRBV20-1; d_gene: -; CDR3nt: TGCAGTGCTAGGAGGGGGGAGACCCAGTACTTC; CDR3aa: CSARRGETQYF
j_gene: TRBJ2-1; abundance: -; v_gene: TRBV7-9; d_gene: TRBD2; CDR3nt: TGTGCCAGCAGCCCAGATGGGGCGGGAGGGCGGAATGAGCAGTTCTTC; CDR3aa: CASSPDGAGGRNEQFF
j_gene: TRBJ2-3; abundance: once; v_gene: TRBV7-2; d_gene: TRBD2; CDR3nt: TGTGCCAGCAGCTCGTTCGGACTAGCCGCAGATACGCAGTATTTT; CDR3aa: CASSSFGLAADTQYF
j_gene: TRBJ1-2; abundance: -; v_gene: TRBV2; d_gene: -; CDR3nt: TGTGCCAGCAGTGTGGGAGGGGTAGAAGGCTACACCTTC; CDR3aa: CASSVGGVEGYTF
j_gene: TRBJ2-7; abundance: -; v_gene: TRBV6-1; d_gene: TRBD2; CDR3nt: TGTGCCAGCAGTGACCCGCGGGGTGCTAGCGGGAGGGTCTTCTCCTACGAGCAGTACTTC; CDR3aa: CASSDPRGASGRVFSYEQYF
j_gene: TRBJ2-7; abundance: -; v_gene: TRBV28; d_gene: -; CDR3nt: TGTGCCAGCAGTTTAAGCCGGGACGCCCGAATCCTCTCCTACGAGCAGTACTTC; CDR3aa: CASSLSRDARILSYEQYF
j_gene: TRBJ1-5; abundance: -; v_gene: TRBV6-5; d_gene: -; CDR3nt: TGTGCCAGCAGTTATCGTTCAGGAACCAAGCCCCAGCATTTT; CDR3aa: CASSYRSGTKPQHF
j_gene: TRBJ2-7; abundance: -; v_gene: TRBV11-2; d_gene: -; CDR3nt: TGTGCCAGCAGCTTTAGCTCCTACGAGCAGTACTTC; CDR3aa: CASSFSSYEQYF
j_gene: TRBJ2-1; abundance: -; v_gene: TRBV20-1; d_gene: -; CDR3nt: TGCAGTTGCTATGGGTACAATGAGCAGTTCTTC; CDR3aa: CSCYGYNEQFF
j_gene: TRBJ2-5; abundance: -; v_gene: TRBV5-4; d_gene: -; CDR3nt: TGTGCCAGCAGCCCACAGACTAGCCAAGAGACCCAGTACTTC; CDR3aa: CASSPQTSQETQYF
j_gene: TRBJ1-1; abundance: -; v_gene: TRBV27; d_gene: TRBD1; CDR3nt: TGTGCCAGCAGTTTCCGGACAGGGGTCACTGAAGCTTTCTTT; CDR3aa: CASSFRTGVTEAFF
j_gene: TRBJ2-2; abundance: -; v_gene: TRBV19; d_gene: TRBD1; CDR3nt: TGTGCCAGTAGAGGGGGCATTTTTACGTTGGAGCTGTTTTTT; CDR3aa: CASRGGIFTLELFF
j_gene: TRBJ2-6; abundance: few; v_gene: TRBV6-1; d_gene: TRBD1; CDR3nt: TGTGCCAGCAGTGGGCTAACAGGGGCCCCCCTCTCTGGGGCCAACGTCCTGACTTTC; CDR3aa: CASSGLTGAPLSGANVLTF
j_gene: TRBJ2-1; abundance: -; v_gene: TRBV7-9; d_gene: -; CDR3nt: TGTGCCAGCAGCTTGGGGAGCGCGAGAATTAATGAGCAGTTCTTC; CDR3aa: CASSLGSARINEQFF
j_gene: TRBJ1-1; abundance: -; v_gene: TRBV27; d_gene: TRBD1; CDR3nt: TGTGCCAGCAGTCCAATACCGGGACAGGGTAACACTGAAGCTTTCTTT; CDR3aa: CASSPIPGQGNTEAFF
j_gene: TRBJ2-5; abundance: -; v_gene: TRBV5-1; d_gene: -; CDR3nt: TGCGCCAGCAGCTTCTCAGGGGCGGAGACCCAGTACTTC; CDR3aa: CASSFSGAETQYF
j_gene: TRBJ2-7; abundance: -; v_gene: TRBV7-7; d_gene: -; CDR3nt: TGTGCCAGCAGCCCTACGTATGGGGCGGACTACGAGCAGTACTTC; CDR3aa: CASSPTYGADYEQYF
j_gene: TRBJ2-6; abundance: -; v_gene: TRBV29-1; d_gene: -; CDR3nt: TGCAGCGTTGGGCAGGGACTCTCTGGGGCCAACGTCCTGACTTTC; CDR3aa: CSVGQGLSGANVLTF
j_gene: TRBJ1-1; abundance: -; v_gene: TRBV4-3; d_gene: -; CDR3nt: TGCGCCAGCAGCCAAGTAGGGGGGCATCCGGGAGCTTTCTTT; CDR3aa: CASSQVGGHPGAFF
j_gene: TRBJ2-6; abundance: -; v_gene: TRBV7-2; d_gene: TRBD1; CDR3nt: TGTGCCAGCACACCCGACAGGGCTGGGGCCAACGTCCTGACTTTC; CDR3aa: CASTPDRAGANVLTF
j_gene: TRBJ2-4; abundance: -; v_gene: TRBV30; d_gene: -; CDR3nt: TGTGCCGGGACCTCGGGGGCCAAAAACATTCAGTACTTC; CDR3aa: CAGTSGAKNIQYF
j_gene: TRBJ1-4; abundance: -; v_gene: TRBV11-2; d_gene: -; CDR3nt: TGTGCCAGCAGCTCCGAGGCGGGGGGCAGGGTGGGTGAAAAACTGTTTTTT; CDR3aa: CASSSEAGGRVGEKLFF
j_gene: TRBJ2-3; abundance: -; v_gene: TRBV19; d_gene: TRBD2; CDR3nt: TGTGCCAGTAGTGTTGGGCCGCCGGGACTAAGCACAGATACGCAGTATTTT; CDR3aa: CASSVGPPGLSTDTQYF
j_gene: TRBJ1-3; abundance: -; v_gene: TRBV2; d_gene: TRBD1; CDR3nt: TGTGCCAGCAGCGAACAGGGGTCTAAAGGAAACACCATATATTTT; CDR3aa: CASSEQGSKGNTIYF
j_gene: TRBJ2-6; abundance: -; v_gene: TRBV7-8; d_gene: -; CDR3nt: TGTGCCAGCAGCTTGTTAGGGGTTAACTCTGGGGCCAACGTCCTGACTTTC; CDR3aa: CASSLLGVNSGANVLTF
j_gene: TRBJ2-6; abundance: -; v_gene: TRBV28; d_gene: -; CDR3nt: TGTGCCAGCAGCCACCCGGGGTCTGGGGCCAACGTCCTGACTTTC; CDR3aa: CASSHPGSGANVLTF
j_gene: TRBJ2-1; abundance: -; v_gene: TRBV7-2; d_gene: -; CDR3nt: TGTGCCAGCAGCTTAAGGGAACCCTACAATGAGCAGTTCTTC; CDR3aa: CASSLREPYNEQFF
j_gene: TRBJ1-6; abundance: -; v_gene: TRBV27; d_gene: -; CDR3nt: TGTGCCAGCAGTTTGGGCAAAGGGAGCTCCTATAATTCACCCCTCCACTTT; CDR3aa: CASSLGKGSSYNSPLHF
j_gene: TRBJ2-5; abundance: -; v_gene: TRBV6-4; d_gene: -; CDR3nt: TGTGCCAGCAGTACTGAAAGGGGAGAGACCCAGTACTTC; CDR3aa: CASSTERGETQYF
j_gene: TRBJ1-5; abundance: once; v_gene: TRBV2; d_gene: -; CDR3nt: TGTGCCAGCAGTGAGGGAAGGAATCAGCCCCAGCATTTT; CDR3aa: CASSEGRNQPQHF
j_gene: TRBJ1-1; abundance: -; v_gene: TRBV19; d_gene: -; CDR3nt: TGTGCCAGTAGTTCCCTTCTCAACACTGAAGCTTTCTTT; CDR3aa: CASSSLLNTEAFF
j_gene: TRBJ2-7; abundance: -; v_gene: TRBV27; d_gene: -; CDR3nt: TGTGCCAGCAGTTTCCGGGGGAGCTCCTACGAGCAGTACTTC; CDR3aa: CASSFRGSSYEQYF
j_gene: TRBJ1-2; abundance: -; v_gene: TRBV27; d_gene: -; CDR3nt: TGTGCCAGTAGGGGGGGGCAATATGGCTACACCTTC; CDR3aa: CASRGGQYGYTF
j_gene: TRBJ2-7; abundance: -; v_gene: TRBV7-2; d_gene: -; CDR3nt: TGTGCCAGCAGCTTGGTGGGGCTGGGACAACCCTACGAGCAGTACTTC; CDR3aa: CASSLVGLGQPYEQYF
j_gene: TRBJ1-3; abundance: -; v_gene: TRBV5-4; d_gene: TRBD1; CDR3nt: TGTGCCAGCAGCTTAGGGACAGGGGGCGGAAACACCATATATTTT; CDR3aa: CASSLGTGGGNTIYF
j_gene: TRBJ1-2; abundance: -; v_gene: TRBV4-3; d_gene: TRBD1; CDR3nt: TGCGCCAGCAGCCAAGAGAAGGGGGCGATCGGCTATGGCTACACCTTC; CDR3aa: CASSQEKGAIGYGYTF
j_gene: TRBJ2-3; abundance: -; v_gene: TRBV7-9; d_gene: -; CDR3nt: TGTGCCAGCAGCCACCCAGGGGGACTAGTCACAGATACGCAGTATTTT; CDR3aa: CASSHPGGLVTDTQYF
j_gene: TRBJ2-5; abundance: -; v_gene: TRBV6-6; d_gene: TRBD1; CDR3nt: TGTGCCAGCAGTTTCCCGGGACAGGGGCAAGAGACCCAGTACTTC; CDR3aa: CASSFPGQGQETQYF
j_gene: TRBJ2-5; abundance: -; v_gene: TRBV10-3; d_gene: TRBD2; CDR3nt: TGTGCCATCAGTGAGTCGACTAGCGGGAGGGAGACCCAGTACTTC; CDR3aa: CAISESTSGRETQYF
j_gene: TRBJ2-7; abundance: -; v_gene: TRBV13; d_gene: -; CDR3nt: TGTGCCAGCAGCCCGTGGAATACCACCAACGAGCAGTACTTC; CDR3aa: CASSPWNTTNEQYF
j_gene: TRBJ2-3; abundance: -; v_gene: TRBV5-1; d_gene: TRBD2; CDR3nt: TGCGCCAGCAGCTTGCCCGGGGGGGAGTCAGATACGCAGTATTTT; CDR3aa: CASSLPGGESDTQYF